These T cell receptor beta chains were read from a single sample in a study of cytomegalovirus exposure and HLA in healthy donors. Profiling relied on immunoSEQ multiplex PCR, and the TCRdb table lists in-frame clones only, not all of them. The table includes approximately 300,000 clones, 84% detected once. The specimen sequenced was PBMCs. The receptors derive from a middle-aged woman in good health and CMV-seropositive. The CDR3 runs from the conserved cysteine through the conserved F or W. The D gene is left open where the match is weak. Not every row has a clone size; where given, it reads once, few, many or a size class.

V gene	J gene	clone size	D gene	CDR3 length	CDR3 DNA	CDR3 protein
TRBV6-5	TRBJ2-7	NA	TRBD2	15	TGTGCCAGCACCCGCGAGTCTAGCGGGAGGTACGAGCAGTACTTC	CASTRESSGRYEQYF
TRBV4-1	TRBJ2-3	NA	TRBD2	17	TGCGCCAGCAGCCAGGAACTAGCGGGCGCAAGCACAGATACGCAGTATTTT	CASSQELAGASTDTQYF
TRBV28	TRBJ2-7	NA	NA	15	TGTGCCAGCAGTGGGCCGGGACTGGGGGAACACGAGCAGTACTTC	CASSGPGLGEHEQYF
TRBV11-3	TRBJ1-1	NA	NA	15	TGTGCCAGCAGCTTAGATCCCGGGACACCTAGCCAAGCTTTCTTT	CASSLDPGTPSQAFF
TRBV14	TRBJ2-7	NA	TRBD1	15	TGTGCCAGCAGCCGCCTGGACAGGGGGCAATACGAGCAGTACTTC	CASSRLDRGQYEQYF
TRBV9	TRBJ1-2	NA	NA	14	TGTGCCAGCAGCGTAGGTCTAAATCCGAATGGCTACACCTTC	CASSVGLNPNGYTF
TRBV4-2	TRBJ2-7	NA	TRBD2	18	TGTGCCAGCAGCCGCCAGACTAGCGGGAGGGGAAATTCCTACGAGCAGTACTTC	CASSRQTSGRGNSYEQYF
TRBV11-3	TRBJ2-1	once	NA	17	TGTGCCAGCAGCTTAAACCTCGGGGTGCACTACTACAATGAGCAGTTCTTC	CASSLNLGVHYYNEQFF
TRBV11-2	TRBJ2-3	NA	NA	15	TGTGCCAGCAGCTTAGTCGTCAGTGTTACAGATACGCAGTATTTT	CASSLVVSVTDTQYF
TRBV5-6	TRBJ2-1	NA	NA	12	TGTGCCAGCAGCTTAGTAGCCGGTAAGCAGTTCTTC	CASSLVAGKQFF
TRBV11-2	TRBJ2-7	once	TRBD2	15	TGTGCCAGCAGCCAAGACGGACTAGCGGGAGACGAGCAGTACTTC	CASSQDGLAGDEQYF
TRBV4-2	TRBJ2-1	NA	TRBD2	14	TGTGCCAGCAGCAAGGCTAGCGGTCACAATGAGCAGTTCTTC	CASSKASGHNEQFF
TRBV5-1	TRBJ1-5	NA	TRBD1	14	TGCGCCAGCAGCTCAGGGGGTGCCAATCAGCCCCAGCATTTT	CASSSGGANQPQHF
TRBV2	TRBJ1-5	NA	NA	14	TGTGCCAGCAGTGAAGTAAAACTCCGTCAGCCCCAGCATTTT	CASSEVKLRQPQHF
TRBV30	TRBJ2-4	NA	NA	12	TGTGCCTGGAGACAGGGCAAAAACATTCAGTACTTC	CAWRQGKNIQYF
TRBV7-6	TRBJ2-3	NA	NA	14	TGTGCCAGCAGCCAAGGACTATACACAGATACGCAGTATTTT	CASSQGLYTDTQYF
TRBV15	TRBJ1-2	NA	NA	15	TGTGCCACCAGCAGAGGGGCGGGGGGGGACTATGGCTACACCTTC	CATSRGAGGDYGYTF
TRBV10-3	TRBJ2-3	NA	NA	15	TGTGCCATCAGTGACTCGAGCGGGCGCACAGATACGCAGTATTTT	CAISDSSGRTDTQYF
TRBV27	TRBJ2-3	once	NA	12	TGTGCCAGCAGTCCCCTATCAGATACGCAGTATTTT	CASSPLSDTQYF
TRBV19	TRBJ2-3	NA	TRBD2	14	TGTGCCAGTGGACTAGCGGGAGTCATAGATACGCAGTATTTT	CASGLAGVIDTQYF
TRBV9	TRBJ2-5	NA	TRBD2	17	TGTGCCAGCAGCGTAGGACTAGCGGGAGGTTTCCAAGAGACCCAGTACTTC	CASSVGLAGGFQETQYF
TRBV5-4	TRBJ2-1	NA	NA	15	TGTGCCAGCAGCTTGGACCTCGGGGGCTACAATGAGCAGTTCTTC	CASSLDLGGYNEQFF
TRBV7-9	TRBJ1-6	NA	TRBD1	15	TGTGCCAGCAGCTTAGCCGGGACAGGGATGTCACCCCTCCACTTT	CASSLAGTGMSPLHF
TRBV19	TRBJ1-5	NA	TRBD1	13	TGTGCCAGTAGGGACAGGGAATATCAGCCCCAGCATTTT	CASRDREYQPQHF
TRBV6-6	TRBJ1-2	NA	NA	13	TGTGCCAGCAGTTACCTCCGGGGGGATGGCTACACCTTC	CASSYLRGDGYTF
TRBV27	TRBJ2-7	NA	TRBD2	14	TGTGCCAGCAGTGAGCGGGAGGGGGCATACGAGCAGTACTTC	CASSEREGAYEQYF
TRBV5-1	TRBJ1-2	once	NA	14	TGCGCCAGCAGCGGTGATGCCGAGTCTATTCGCTACACCTTC	CASSGDAESIRYTF
TRBV7-6	TRBJ1-5	NA	NA	15	TGTGCCAGCAGCCAGGCCGCCGCAAGCAATCAGCCCCAGCATTTT	CASSQAAASNQPQHF
TRBV30	TRBJ1-1	NA	NA	14	TGTGCCTGGAGTCAATCAGGGGCATCCTGGGGAGCTTTCTTT	CAWSQSGASWGAFF
TRBV2	TRBJ1-4	NA	TRBD1	14	TGTGCCAGTCGGGACAGGGGGCCTAATGAAAAACTGTTTTTT	CASRDRGPNEKLFF
TRBV18	TRBJ2-5	NA	TRBD1	15	TGTGCCAGCTCACCACCCGGCAGGGGGAGCGAGACCCAGTACTTC	CASSPPGRGSETQYF